This record covers a single TCR beta chain. This sample stems from a study of cytomegalovirus exposure and HLA in healthy donors. Primers for the PCR totalled 60 Vbeta and 13 Jbeta. The data were produced by immunoSEQ multiplex PCR, yet TCRdb's version contains in-frame clones alone and is incomplete. The table lists around 140,000 clones, about 74% of them singletons, with approximately 0.86% in the top ten. V was trimmed by 5 bases and J by 7 bases, leaving 14 bases between them. Germline V gene lookup returns CDR1 MNHEY and CDR2 SMNVEV (reference sequence). This CDR3 is built from 13 residues. This rearrangement joins TRBV27 to TRBJ1-1; D unresolved. The TCR comes from a woman aged 60-75 years in good health and CMV-seronegative. Input material: PBMCs. CDR3 sequence: CASSHLDRGEAFF. The CDR3 bases are TGTGCCAGCAGTCACCTGGACCGGGGTGAAGCTTTCTTT.